This T cell receptor beta chain comes out of a study of control samples from healthy donors and cancer patients. Generated by immunoSEQ multiplex PCR, the TCRdb table keeps only in-frame clones and is missing some. The table lists about 92,000 clones, 82% of them singletons. Trimming left V 3 bases short and J 4 bases short, with 10 bases between. CDR1 and CDR2 (germline): ENHRY, SYGVKD. The CDR3 is 14 residues long. The sequence was obtained from a woman aged 60 to 75 in good health. The chain joins TRBV10-3 to TRBJ2-1; weak D call: TRBD2 (6 bases). Source material: blood. CDR3 amino acids: CAISDRGGYNEQFF. Written as DNA, the CDR3 is TGTGCCATCAGTGATAGGGGAGGTTACAATGAGCAGTTCTTC.